The clone carrying this T cell receptor (beta chain) was recorded a few times. What it binds is not known. The sample originates from a study of identical twins. A universal primer site was created by template switching, with the cDNA bearing unique molecular identifiers. TCRdb recomputed calls from the 5' RACE reads with MiXCR, one row per CDR3 protein. The table records fewer than 250,000 distinct CDR3 sequences, around 10% of them present only once. Study findings and constraints: Zero-insertion results could be subject to partial confounding by invariant MAIT and iNKT cells. Models underestimated how often monozygotic twins shared out-of-frame TCR alpha.

The sample taken for sequencing was memory (CD45RO+) T cells sorted from blood. The TCR originated in a woman younger than 30 in good health.

The chain's CDR3 is CASSPRRATYNEQFF. The CDR3 coding sequence is TGCGCCAGCAGCCCTAGGCGGGCCACCTACAATGAGCAGTTCTTC. This chain uses TRBV4-1 with TRBJ2-1; possible D gene TRBD2, 5 bases. V was clipped by 4 bases and J by 2 bases, with 12 bases between them. This CDR3 contains 15 residues. Germline loops: CDR1 MGHRA, CDR2 YSYEKL.